This TCR beta chain is drawn from a study of T-cell reconstitution after alpha-beta-depleted transplantation in children. The V end was cut by 5 bases, the J end by 7 bases, with 18 bases between. The CDR3 is 15 residues long. Per germline, CDR1 LGHNA and CDR2 YSLEER. A TCRbeta library incorporating unique molecular identifiers was prepared. TCRdb reprocessed the PCR reads via MiXCR and lists one record per CDR3 protein. This sample has about 340,000 distinct CDR3 sequences, with approximately 10% found just once. The TCR originated in a human donor who donated a stem cell graft to a child with acute lymphoblastic leukemia. The sequenced sample was PBMCs from the stem cell graft donor, obtained from the stem cell graft. The chain joins TRBV4-3 to TRBJ2-1; weak D call: TRBD1 (8 bases). CDR3 in amino acids: CASSKGHRGGNEQFF. CDR3 nucleotide sequence: TGCGCCAGCAGCAAAGGGCACAGGGGGGGGAATGAGCAGTTCTTC.